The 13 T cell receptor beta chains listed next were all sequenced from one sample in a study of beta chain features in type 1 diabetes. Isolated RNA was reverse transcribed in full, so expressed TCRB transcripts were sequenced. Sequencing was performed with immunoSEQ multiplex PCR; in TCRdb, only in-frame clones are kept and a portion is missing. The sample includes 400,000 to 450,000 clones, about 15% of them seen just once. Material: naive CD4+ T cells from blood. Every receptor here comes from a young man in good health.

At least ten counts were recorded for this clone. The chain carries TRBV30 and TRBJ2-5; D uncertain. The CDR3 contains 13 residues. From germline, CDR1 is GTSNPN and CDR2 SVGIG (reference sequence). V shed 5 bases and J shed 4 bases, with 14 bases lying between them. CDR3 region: CAWGSVGSETQYF. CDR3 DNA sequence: TGTGCCTGGGGCAGCGTGGGTTCAGAGACCCAGTACTTC.

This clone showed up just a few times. CDR3 sequence (DNA): TGTGCCTGGAGGGACCCTGGCGGGAAAAACACCGGGGAGCTGTTTTTT. Encoded protein: CAWRDPGGKNTGELFF. The chain carries TRBV30 and TRBJ2-2; possibly TRBD2 for D (6 bases). The CDR3 consists of 16 residues. Germline loops: CDR1 GTSNPN, CDR2 SVGIG (reference sequence). V was trimmed by 3 bases and J by 2 bases, leaving 16 bases between them. The entire variable domain, with the rest obtained from reference TRBV30 and TRBJ2-2, is as follows: SQTIHQWPATLVQPVGSPLSLECTVEGTSNPNLYWYRQAAGRGLQLLFYSVGIGQISSEVPQNLSASRPQDRQFILSSKKLLLSDSGFYLCAWRDPGGKNTGELFFGEGSRLTVL.

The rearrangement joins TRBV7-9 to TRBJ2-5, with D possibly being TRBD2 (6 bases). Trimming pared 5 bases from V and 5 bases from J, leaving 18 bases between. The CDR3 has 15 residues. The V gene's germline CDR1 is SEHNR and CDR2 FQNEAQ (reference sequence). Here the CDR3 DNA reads TGTGCCAGCAGCGGGGACTTCGGCGTCCGCGAGACCCAGTACTTC. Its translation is CASSGDFGVRETQYF.

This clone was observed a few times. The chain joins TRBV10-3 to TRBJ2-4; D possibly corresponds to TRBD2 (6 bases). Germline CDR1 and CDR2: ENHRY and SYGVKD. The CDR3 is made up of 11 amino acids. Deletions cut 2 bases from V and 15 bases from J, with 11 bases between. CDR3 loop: CAISEGGLVYF. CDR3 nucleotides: TGTGCCATCAGTGAGGGGGGGTTGGTGTACTTC.

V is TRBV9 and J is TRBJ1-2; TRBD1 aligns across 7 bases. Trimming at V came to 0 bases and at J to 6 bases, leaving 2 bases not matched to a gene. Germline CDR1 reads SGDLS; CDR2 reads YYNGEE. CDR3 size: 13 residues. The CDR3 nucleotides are TGTGCCAGCAGCGTAGTGACAGGGCATGGCTACACCTTC. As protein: CASSVVTGHGYTF.

CDR3 protein: CASSLRDEQYF. The CDR3, as DNA: TGTGCCAGCAGCTTAAGGGACGAGCAGTACTTC. The chain uses TRBV7-9 and TRBJ2-7, with D unclear. The CDR3 length is 11 residues. Germline CDR1 SEHNR, CDR2 FQNEAQ (reference sequence). The V gene lost 2 bases and the J gene lost 5 bases, with 4 bases spanning the gap.

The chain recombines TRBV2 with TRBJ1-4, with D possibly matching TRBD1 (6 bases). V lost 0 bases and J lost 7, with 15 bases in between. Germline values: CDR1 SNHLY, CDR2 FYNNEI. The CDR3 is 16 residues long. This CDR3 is CASSEAHGGLREKLFF. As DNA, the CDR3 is TGTGCCAGCAGTGAAGCGCATGGGGGGCTGCGTGAAAAACTGTTTTTT.

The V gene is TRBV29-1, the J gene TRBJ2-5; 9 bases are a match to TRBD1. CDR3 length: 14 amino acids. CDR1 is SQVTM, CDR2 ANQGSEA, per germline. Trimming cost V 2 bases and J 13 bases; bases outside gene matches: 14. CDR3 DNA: TGCAGCGTTGAATTTCCCAGGGGACAGGGCCTTGGGTACTTC. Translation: CSVEFPRGQGLGYF.

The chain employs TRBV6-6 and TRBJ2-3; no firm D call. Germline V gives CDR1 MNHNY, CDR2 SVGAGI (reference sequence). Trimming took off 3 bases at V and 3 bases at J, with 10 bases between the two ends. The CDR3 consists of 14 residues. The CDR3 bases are TGTGCCAGCAGTTATAATAGGGCTACAGATACGCAGTATTTT. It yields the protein CASSYNRATDTQYF.

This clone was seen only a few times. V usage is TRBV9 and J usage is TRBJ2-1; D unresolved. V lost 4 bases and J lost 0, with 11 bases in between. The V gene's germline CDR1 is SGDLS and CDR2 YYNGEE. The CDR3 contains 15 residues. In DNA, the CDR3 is TGTGCCAGCAGCAGGGCGACGAGCTCCTACAATGAGCAGTTCTTC. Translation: CASSRATSSYNEQFF. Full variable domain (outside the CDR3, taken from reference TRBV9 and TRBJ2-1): DSGVTQTPKHLITATGQRVTLRCSPRSGDLSVYWYQQSLDQGLQFLIQYYNGEERAKGNILERFSAQQFPDLHSELNLSSLELGDSALYFCASSRATSSYNEQFFGPGTRLTVL.

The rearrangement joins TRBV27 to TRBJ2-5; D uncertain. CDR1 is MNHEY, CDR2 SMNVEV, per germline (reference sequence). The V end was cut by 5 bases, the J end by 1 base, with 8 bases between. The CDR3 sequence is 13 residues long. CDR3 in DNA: TGTGCCAGCAGTCGGTGGGGCCAAGAGACCCAGTACTTC. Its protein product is CASSRWGQETQYF.

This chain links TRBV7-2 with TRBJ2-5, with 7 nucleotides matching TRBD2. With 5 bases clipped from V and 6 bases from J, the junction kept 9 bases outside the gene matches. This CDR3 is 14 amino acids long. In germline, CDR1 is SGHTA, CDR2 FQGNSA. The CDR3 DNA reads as TGTGCCAGCAGCGTTGGCGGGGGTTTAAAGACCCAGTACTTC. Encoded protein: CASSVGGGLKTQYF.

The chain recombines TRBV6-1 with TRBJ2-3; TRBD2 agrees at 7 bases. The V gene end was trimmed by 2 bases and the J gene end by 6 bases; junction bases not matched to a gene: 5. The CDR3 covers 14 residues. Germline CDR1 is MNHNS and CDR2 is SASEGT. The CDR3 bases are TGTGCCAGCAGTGAATGGGAGGGAGCGGATACGCAGTATTTT. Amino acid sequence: CASSEWEGADTQYF.